This TCR beta chain was observed in a study of PD-1 blockade in classical Hodgkin lymphoma. The ends lost 3 bases at V and 7 bases at J; junction bases unmatched: 8. The CDR3 runs to 15 residues. Germline lookup yields CDR1 KGHSH and CDR2 LQKENI. The repertoire was sequenced with immunoSEQ multiplex PCR; TCRdb's copy has only in-frame clones and lacks some. The sample has approximately 99,000 clones, more than 80% seen once. After autologous stem cell transplantation all patients relapsed, and prior brentuximab vedotin exposure differed between cohorts. Reported best responses ranged across complete response, partial response or progressive disease.

The sample here was peripheral blood mononuclear cells (PBMCs), taken before the second cycle of nivolumab. The sequence came from a human donor with classical Hodgkin lymphoma. The V call is TRBV18, the J call TRBJ2-7; 11 positions match TRBD2. The CDR3 protein is CASSPRLAGMVEQYF. The CDR3 DNA is TGTGCCAGCTCACCCAGACTAGCGGGAATGGTTGAGCAGTACTTC.